This TCR beta chain was recorded in a study of MAIT cells during Salmonella Paratyphi A infection (dated 2017 in TCRdb). Regarding the study in general: A single dose of 1-5x10^3 CFU of S. Paratyphi A strain NVGH308 was ingested by adult volunteers aged 18 to 60. Starting at diagnosis, the diagnosed volunteers took ciprofloxacin 500 mg twice daily for 14 days.

What the time point label conveys for this sample: mid-infection, around enteric fever diagnosis. MAIT cells, defined as Valpha7.2+ CD161+ T cells, were identified and sorted by flow cytometry. In 6 or 7 volunteers who developed enteric fever after controlled oral challenge with live Salmonella Paratyphi A, circulating MAIT cell TCRbeta repertoires were profiled over time. MAIT cell samples were contributed by each diagnosed volunteer at pre-infection, mid-infection and post-infection timepoints. A diagnosis of enteric fever required Paratyphi A bacteremia and/or a persistent fever above 38 degrees C that lasted more than 12 hours. Diagnosis of infection in challenged volunteers occurred between day 4 and day 7 after challenge. Between 5,000 and 10,000 MAIT cells per sample were sorted directly into RNAqueous-Micro lysis buffer for RNA extraction. Lymphoprep gradient centrifugation was used to isolate peripheral blood mononuclear cells from both the blood samples and the leukocyte cones. Cells were sorted on either a BD FACSAria Fusion or a BD FACSAria III sorter.

Library method: 5' RACE. TCRbeta was amplified by two rounds of PCR with Phusion High-Fidelity polymerase, and sample-specific barcodes were added in the primers. TCRbeta libraries were made through template-switch cDNA synthesis using SMARTScribe reverse transcriptase and a TRBC-specific primer. After barcoding, samples were pooled and then prepared using the NEBNext Ultra DNA Library Prep Kit for Illumina. Sequencing of the libraries took place on an Illumina MiSeq using the MiSeq reagent kit v2, 300 cycles. The published analysis was carried out like this. Reads were demultiplexed by barcode with Jemultiplexer and aligned with MiTCR using default parameters. VDJtools filtered out non-functional sequences; clonotypes were defined by amino acid sequence, with frequencies based on assigned sequence reads. In the clonal space homeostasis analysis, clonotypes were grouped by frequency into over-represented (0.05-1), large, medium and small bins. TCRdb ran its own pipeline on the public reads, namely fastp trimming at Q25 and MiXCR clone calling, and kept in-frame beta chains. Here each entry gathers all rows of one CDR3 protein and keeps the most common genes and DNA. TCRdb's processing, not the authors', yielded these V and J calls. The sample table records approximately 1,000 distinct CDR3 sequences; 22% of these occur just once. Under 45% of the sample lies in the top ten.

The paper's findings and limits, for the study overall: The space taken up by over-represented MAIT clonotypes dropped significantly from baseline to mid-infection (roughly 0.18 to 0.096), while post-infection showed no significant difference. MAIT cell TRBV usage was oligoclonal with a preference for TRBV20 and TRBV6, and infection did not appear to change this usage. Although the availability of volunteer samples limited sample sizes, the sizes were judged adequate for detecting differences between groups. More expansion or contraction among the top five MAIT clonotypes was shown in diagnosed volunteers than in healthy controls (around 0.52 versus 0.13), suggesting infection-driven repertoire reshaping.

V trim: 6 bases; J trim: 0 bases; unmatched bases: 4. CDR1 DFQATT and CDR2 SNEGSKA are derived from the germline V gene (reference sequence). From its cysteine to its phenylalanine, the CDR3 spans 15 amino acids. The only DNA kept is the CDR3, 45 bases in frame from the first base. As regards this clonotype: Its antigen is not yet known. No much larger clone is present one base from it, and per-base qualities are unavailable.

The chain links TRBV20-1 with TRBJ2-1; 11 middle bases align to TRBD2. This sample comprised MAIT cells from PBMCs, obtained at the middle sampling point of the challenge study. This receptor was taken from a person between 18 and 75 years old who was deliberately infected with Salmonella Paratyphi A in a paratyphoid fever challenge study. The DNA is TGCAGTGCCGATAGCGGGAGGGGCTCCTACAATGAGCAGTTCTTC. It codes for CSADSGRGSYNEQFF.